This paragraph reports one T cell receptor (beta chain). This sample stems from a study of control samples from healthy donors and cancer patients. TCRdb's copy holds only in-frame clones and misses some; the assay was immunoSEQ multiplex PCR. The table includes 100,000 to 150,000 clones, approximately 92% detected once. Material for sequencing was PBMCs. This sequence originates from a man older than 75 with head and neck cancer.

CDR3 protein: CAWNRQGDGYTF. CDR3 DNA: TGTGCCTGGAACCGACAGGGCGACGGCTACACCTTC. The chain links TRBV30 to TRBJ1-2; 7 nucleotides line up with TRBD1. The CDR3 consists of 12 residues. The ends lost 4 bases at V and 8 bases at J; junction bases unmatched: 7. The V gene's germline CDR1 is GTSNPN and CDR2 SVGIG (reference sequence).